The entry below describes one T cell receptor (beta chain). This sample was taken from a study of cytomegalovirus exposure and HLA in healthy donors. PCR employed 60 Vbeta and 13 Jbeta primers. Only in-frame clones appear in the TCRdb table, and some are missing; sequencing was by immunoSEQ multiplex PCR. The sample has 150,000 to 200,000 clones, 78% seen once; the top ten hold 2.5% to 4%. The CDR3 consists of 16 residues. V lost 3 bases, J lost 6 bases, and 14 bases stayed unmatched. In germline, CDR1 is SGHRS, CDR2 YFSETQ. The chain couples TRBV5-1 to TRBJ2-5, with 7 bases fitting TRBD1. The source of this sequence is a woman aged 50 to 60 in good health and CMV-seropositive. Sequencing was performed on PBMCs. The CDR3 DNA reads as TGCGCCAGCAGCTCCTACACGATAGGGGGCACGAAGACCCAGTACTTC. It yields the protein CASSSYTIGGTKTQYF.